This T cell receptor (beta chain) was documented in a study of blood T cells in healthy people across ages. General study points: Higher diversity, along with more naive CD4+ cells, distinguished long-lived donors from aged donors.

CDR3 size: 15 residues. The V end lost 0 bases, the J end lost 0 bases, and 8 bases lay between the germline ends. A second PCR, run for about 6 to 11 cycles, used a sample-barcoded 5' primer plus a J-beta primer mix. The authors tagged each cDNA molecule using a template-switch adaptor with 12 random nucleotides. Via MiXCR, TCRdb re-called the 5' RACE reads, giving one row per CDR3 protein. The sample has about 690,000 distinct CDR3 sequences, roughly 41% seen once. This clonotype was seen a few times. The antigen is unknown. Healthy individuals of Caucasian origin from Russia, aged about 6 to 95, served as donors.

The gene calls are TRBV12-3 or TRBV12-4 and TRBJ1-1; possible D gene TRBD1, 6 bases. The specimen was blood. The receptor was derived from a man older than 75 in good health. CDR3 protein: CASSLAGGVNTEAFF. The CDR3 bases are TGTGCCAGCAGTTTAGCAGGGGGGGTGAACACTGAAGCTTTCTTT.